Below are 8 T cell receptor beta chains sequenced from a single sample in a study of blood T cell repertoires in COVID-19. Sequencing was performed with immunoSEQ multiplex PCR; in TCRdb, only in-frame clones are kept and a portion is missing. The top ten clones hold around 12% of a sample with 150,000 to 200,000 clones, roughly 76% of them seen once. The sequencing sample was made of peripheral blood. These receptors originate from a woman of 80 years or more with COVID-19, enrolled during active disease.

The V and J genes are TRBV9 and TRBJ2-1; 8 positions agree with TRBD2. This CDR3 contains 13 residues. With 0 bases clipped from V and 15 bases from J, the junction kept 8 bases outside the gene matches. In germline, CDR1 is SGDLS, CDR2 YYNGEE. The CDR3 loop is CASSVAPGLEGFF. CDR3 nucleotides: TGTGCCAGCAGCGTAGCTCCGGGACTAGAGGGGTTCTTC.

Of note for this clone: One end of the junction fails to match germline, which may point to a read error. The rearrangement links TRBV9 to TRBJ2-7, with 7 nucleotides matching TRBD2. Germline V lookup: CDR1 SGDLS, CDR2 YYNGEE. This CDR3 is built from 15 residues. CDR3 in amino acids: CASRGTVAGPGELYF. The CDR3 DNA follows: TGTGCCAGCAGGGGTACGGTAGCGGGCCCAGGCGAGCTGTACTTC.

The chain uses TRBV7-2 and TRBJ1-5; D gene uncertain. V was pared by 1 base and J by 6 bases, with 7 bases between. The CDR3 runs 13 residues. Germline CDR1 and CDR2: SGHTA and FQGNSA. The CDR3 DNA follows: TGTGCCAGCAGCTTAGATCAGGTTCAGCCCCAGCATTTT. Protein product: CASSLDQVQPQHF.

Note on this clone: A read error may account for a junction end that differs from germline. The chain carries TRBV5-8 and TRBJ1-2, with 7 bases aligning to TRBD1. The CDR3 has 12 residues. Germline V lookup: CDR1 SGHTS, CDR2 YDEGEE. CDR3 sequence: CASSKTGQPNSF. CDR3 coding DNA: TGTGCCAGCAGCAAGACGGGACAGCCTAATTCCTTC.

The J gene is TRBJ2-3, the V gene TRBV7-9; 10 bases match TRBD2. With 2 bases clipped from V and 1 base from J, the junction kept 3 bases outside the gene matches. This CDR3 contains 16 residues. From germline, CDR1 is SEHNR and CDR2 FQNEAQ (reference sequence). DNA of the CDR3: TGTGCCAGCAGCTTAAGGACTAGCGGTCGCACAGATACGCAGTATTTT. It specifies CASSLRTSGRTDTQYF.

The DNA of the CDR3 is TGTGCCACCAGTGATTTTAAGACCCAGTACTTC. It codes for CATSDFKTQYF. The chain recombines TRBV24-1 with TRBJ2-5, with D hard to call. V gave up 1 base and J gave up 6 bases, with 2 bases separating them. CDR1 and CDR2 from the germline V gene are KGHDR and SFDVKD. The CDR3 consists of 11 residues.

The rearrangement links TRBV5-8 to TRBJ2-1; 7 bases are shared with TRBD2. The germline gives CDR1 SGHTS, CDR2 YDEGEE. J gave up 13 bases and V 0 bases, and 19 bases lay outside the gene matches. The CDR3 has 17 amino acids. The CDR3 DNA sequence: TGTGCCAGCAGCTTGGCCTCGTCTAGCGGTAGTTATCGTCGTCAGTTCTTC. Amino acid sequence: CASSLASSSGSYRRQFF.

The chain employs TRBV6-5 and TRBJ2-2, with 7 bases matching TRBD1. CDR3 length: 14 amino acids. Germline-derived CDR1 and CDR2 are MNHEY and SVGAGI. After removal of 6 bases from V and 5 bases from J, the junction contained 6 bases not matched to a gene. The CDR3 DNA reads TGTGCCAGCAGATACAGGGGTGGGACCGGGGAGCTGTTTTTT. It specifies CASRYRGGTGELFF.